This T cell receptor beta chain is drawn from a study of CD8+CD57+ T cells in acquired aplastic anemia. In the study overall: 3 to 4 ug was the average amount of DNA from sorted CD4+ and CD8+ cells.

About this clonotype: No antigen is known for it.

Patients picked for sequencing had shown CD8+CD57+ cell expansion detected by flow cytometry. The cohort consisted entirely of patients having severe acquired aplastic anemia. The blood sampling took place in patients who had so far received no therapy. Study-level results: Patients and controls turned out to have twenty-nine CD8+ CDR3 sequences in common.

V was pared by 6 bases and J by 4 bases, with 9 bases between. Germline CDR1 reads MNHNS; CDR2 reads SASEGT. This CDR3 comprises 12 residues. Profiles of TCR beta VDJ and CDR3 were generated from a genomic DNA template. TCRdb re-analysed the reads in MiXCR, keeping a single row per CDR3 protein. Among 150,000 to 200,000 distinct CDR3 sequences listed, around half were seen once. This chain links TRBV6-1 with TRBJ1-1; no clear D. The sequence was collected from a human donor with aplastic anemia. The sample comprised sorted CD4+, CD8+, or CD8+CD57+ T cells (not recorded which) from PBMCs. The CDR3 here is CASRDPSTEAFF. The CDR3 nucleotides read TGTGCCAGCAGAGACCCAAGCACTGAAGCTTTCTTT.